The 9 T cell receptor beta chains presented below share a single source sample, sequenced in a study of blood T cell repertoires in COVID-19. Sequencing was performed with immunoSEQ multiplex PCR; in TCRdb, only in-frame clones are kept and a portion is missing. Of about 230,000 clones in the sample, about four fifths were seen once. The sequenced material came from peripheral blood. The source is a woman at least 80 years old with COVID-19, enrolled during active disease.

This chain links TRBV11-2 with TRBJ2-7; TRBD1 aligns across 7 bases. V shed 5 bases and J 5 bases; nucleotides not matched to a gene: 12. CDR1 and CDR2 from the germline V gene are SGHAT and FQNNGV. The CDR3 is 15 residues long. The CDR3 here is CASSPRGKVLDEQYF. The CDR3 DNA reads as TGTGCCAGCAGCCCCAGGGGGAAGGTCCTCGACGAGCAGTACTTC.

This clone was found a few times. The V gene is TRBV4-1, the J gene TRBJ1-1, with a possible D match to TRBD1 (5 bases). CDR1 MGHRA and CDR2 YSYEKL come from the germline V gene. Trimming left V 4 bases short and J 1 base short, with 7 bases between. This CDR3 is 13 amino acids long. The CDR3 here is CASSRGGNTEAFF. CDR3 coding DNA: TGCGCCAGCAGCCGCGGGGGGAACACTGAAGCTTTCTTT.

The gene calls are TRBV6-6 and TRBJ1-1; tentatively, D is TRBD1 (5 bases). Trimming left V 7 bases short and J 2 bases short, with 14 bases between. Germline values: CDR1 MNHNY, CDR2 SVGAGI (reference sequence). The CDR3 has 14 amino acids. Here the CDR3 DNA reads TGTGCCAGCACCTTGTACAGGTCAAACACTGAAGCTTTCTTT. Translating it yields CASTLYRSNTEAFF.

CDR3 bases: TGTGCCAGCAGCTGGACCGGGACAGAGTCCTACGAGCAGTACTTC. This sequence encodes CASSWTGTESYEQYF. This chain uses TRBV7-2 with TRBJ2-7; 7 nucleotides align to TRBD1. Germline CDR1 and CDR2: SGHTA and FQGNSA. The CDR3 has 15 residues. Trimming at V came to 4 bases and at J to 1 base, leaving 7 bases not matched to a gene.

This chain connects TRBV5-1 to TRBJ2-7; D gene ambiguous. This CDR3 region has 14 residues. The germline CDR1 and CDR2 sequences are SGHRS and YFSETQ. V lost 3 bases, J lost 2 bases, and 12 bases lay in between. CDR3 loop: CASSSQLRAYEQYF. The CDR3 DNA follows: TGCGCCAGCAGCTCCCAACTGAGAGCCTACGAGCAGTACTTC.

The genes are TRBV18 and TRBJ2-7, with D possibly matching TRBD1 (5 bases). V was clipped by 2 bases and J by 2 bases, with 7 bases between them. CDR3 length: 13 residues. The V gene's germline CDR1 is KGHSH and CDR2 LQKENI. The CDR3 reads CASSPGRAYEQYF. The CDR3 region has the DNA TGTGCCAGCTCACCAGGCAGGGCCTACGAGCAGTACTTC.

This chain joins TRBV7-2 and TRBJ1-1, with D perhaps matching TRBD1 (5 bases). Trimming cost V 0 bases and J 0 bases, with 8 bases left between them. CDR1 SGHTA and CDR2 FQGNSA come from the germline V gene. This CDR3 is 15 amino acids long. CDR3 loop: CASSLALDMNTEAFF. The CDR3 DNA sequence: TGTGCCAGCAGCTTAGCGCTGGACATGAACACTGAAGCTTTCTTT.

Here the CDR3 reads CASSLLGQVGLYEQYF. The CDR3 DNA follows: TGTGCCAGCAGTTTACTTGGACAGGTAGGACTCTACGAGCAGTACTTC. This sequence joins TRBV27 and TRBJ2-7; the match to TRBD1 covers 7 bases. Losses at the gene ends were 2 bases for V and 3 bases for J; bases not matched to a gene: 10. Germline-derived CDR1 and CDR2 are MNHEY and SMNVEV (reference sequence). The CDR3 consists of 16 residues.

The rearrangement uses TRBV5-1 and TRBJ2-7, with D maybe TRBD1 (6 bases). CDR1 and CDR2 from the germline V gene are SGHRS and YFSETQ. CDR3 size: 15 residues. Trimming left V 0 bases short and J 6 bases short, with 16 bases between. CDR3 amino acids: CASSLGPPGGREQYF. In DNA form, the CDR3 reads TGCGCCAGCAGCTTGGGGCCTCCTGGGGGCCGCGAGCAGTACTTC.